Following are 2 T cell receptor beta chains from one sample sequenced in a study of CD8+ T cells in alopecia areata. Investigators isolated RNA and reverse transcribed it into cDNA to act as the sequencing template. The repertoire was sequenced with immunoSEQ multiplex PCR; TCRdb's copy has only in-frame clones and lacks some. The sample carries around 120,000 clones, around 61% recorded once. Input material: CD4+ T cells sorted from blood. The source of these receptors is a human donor in good health.

The genes are TRBV20-1 and TRBJ2-3, with 8 bases identical to TRBD1. With V trimmed by 6 bases and J by 4 bases, 0 bases remained unmatched. Germline V gives CDR1 DFQATT, CDR2 SNEGSKA (reference sequence). The CDR3 is made up of 11 amino acids. CDR3 nucleotide sequence: TGCAGTGCGGGACAGGCAGATACGCAGTATTTT. This encodes CSAGQADTQYF.

This CDR3 is CASSTRPNSNQPQHF. Written as DNA, the CDR3 is TGTGCCAGCAGCACCAGGCCCAATAGCAATCAGCCCCAGCATTTT. The chain carries TRBV2 and TRBJ1-5, with D uncertain. CDR3 length: 15 residues. The V end was cut by 6 bases, the J end by 0 bases, with 12 bases between. Germline lookup yields CDR1 SNHLY and CDR2 FYNNEI.